This is a list of T cell receptor beta chains from one sample in a study of blood T cell repertoires in COVID-19. Sequencing was performed with immunoSEQ multiplex PCR; in TCRdb, only in-frame clones are kept and a portion is missing. The sample yields approximately 440,000 clones, about 90% seen once. Sequenced material: PBMCs or T cells enriched from blood (not recorded which). The receptors derive from a man between 18 and 29 years old who had recovered from COVID-19. Both conserved end residues are part of each CDR3.

TRBV10-3	TRBJ1-3	CAIRGAAGAGNTIYF
TRBV5-1	TRBJ2-2	CASSLAGGRSTFAGELFF
TRBV12-3/TRBV12-4	TRBJ1-1	CASTKHRAEAFF
TRBV6-5	TRBJ1-5	CASSRTANQPQHF
TRBV9	TRBJ2-5	CASNPTGIQETQYF
TRBV27	TRBJ1-3	CASSLSTGTGNTIYF
TRBV7-9	TRBJ1-1	CASSLASTRENTEAFF
TRBV28	TRBJ2-5	CASSFSRPTQYF
TRBV7-9	TRBJ1-5	CASSLDSSNQPQHF
TRBV5-1	TRBJ2-7	CASSFRGDEQYF
TRBV2	TRBJ2-2	CASSDGTGLKSSTGELFF
TRBV27	TRBJ1-6	CASSFGQGRLPLHF
TRBV4-1	TRBJ2-7	CASSQVKGSSRASSCEQYF
TRBV9	TRBJ2-6	CASSQTDSGANVLTF
TRBV11-3	TRBJ1-2	CASSLGGGYGYTF
TRBV7-9	TRBJ2-7	CASSASTASYEQYF
TRBV24-1	TRBJ1-2	CATSDSDGTVYGYTF
TRBV19	TRBJ2-7	CASVIRVAGGYEQYF
TRBV19	TRBJ1-4	CASRGQGKTNEKLFF
TRBV3-1/TRBV3-2	TRBJ1-4	CASSQTANEKLFF
TRBV9	TRBJ1-4	CASSVEEGREKLFF
TRBV29-1	TRBJ2-7	CSVRLAGASYEQYF
TRBV7-2	TRBJ2-2	CASSLIAGGPGELFF
TRBV7-2	TRBJ2-1	CASSLGSGYNEQFF
TRBV4-1	TRBJ1-2	CASSQEGGYGYTF
TRBV25-1	TRBJ1-2	CASSPDSYGYTF
TRBV18	TRBJ1-1	CASSPPPTGVSEAFF